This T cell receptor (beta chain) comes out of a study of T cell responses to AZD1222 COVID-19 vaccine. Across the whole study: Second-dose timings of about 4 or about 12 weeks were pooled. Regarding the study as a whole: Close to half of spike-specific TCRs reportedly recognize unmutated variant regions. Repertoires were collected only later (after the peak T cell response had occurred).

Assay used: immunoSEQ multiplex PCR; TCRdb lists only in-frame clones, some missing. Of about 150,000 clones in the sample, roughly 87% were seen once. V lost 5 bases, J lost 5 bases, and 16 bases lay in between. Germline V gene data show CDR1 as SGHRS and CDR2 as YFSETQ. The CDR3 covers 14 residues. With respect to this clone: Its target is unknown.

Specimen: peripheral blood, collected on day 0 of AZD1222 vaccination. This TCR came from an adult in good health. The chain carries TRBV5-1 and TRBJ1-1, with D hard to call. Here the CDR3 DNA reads TGCGCCAGCAGGGCGGACGTTCACTTGACTGAAGCTTTCTTT. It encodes CASRADVHLTEAFF.